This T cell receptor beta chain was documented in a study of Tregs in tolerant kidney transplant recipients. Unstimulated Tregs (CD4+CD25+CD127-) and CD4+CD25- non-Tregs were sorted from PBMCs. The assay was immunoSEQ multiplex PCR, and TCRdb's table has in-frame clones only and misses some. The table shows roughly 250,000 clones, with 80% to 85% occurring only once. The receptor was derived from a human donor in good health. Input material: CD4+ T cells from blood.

The CDR3 DNA is TGTGCCAGCAGCCGGGACAGGGGCCGGGAAAAACTGTTTTTT. Translated: CASSRDRGREKLFF. The V gene is TRBV5-4, the J gene TRBJ1-4, with 10 bases matching TRBD1. CDR3 size: 14 residues. The trim removed 4 bases at V and 8 bases at J, leaving 5 bases unmatched. Germline assignment: CDR1 SGHNT and CDR2 YYREEE (reference sequence). The full variable domain, its missing parts supplied by reference TRBV5-4 and TRBJ1-4, is ETGVTQSPTHLIKTRGQQVTLRCSSQSGHNTVSWYQQALGQGPQFIFQYYREEENGRGNFPPRFSGLQFPNYSSELNVNALELDDSALYLCASSRDRGREKLFFGSGTQLSVL.